This T cell receptor beta chain stems from a study of T cell changes during pregnancy in multiple sclerosis. Trimming took 5 bases from V and 6 from J; bases not matched to a gene: 12. The germline gives CDR1 SGHNT, CDR2 YENEEA. The CDR3 extends over 16 amino acids. Profiling relied on immunoSEQ multiplex PCR, and the TCRdb table lists in-frame clones only, not all of them. The sample has under 110,000 clones; about 90% are singletons. This receptor was obtained from a female donor with multiple sclerosis, enrolled in a pregnancy study. The sequencing used peripheral blood, collected in the second trimester of pregnancy. The V call is TRBV11-3, the J call TRBJ2-1, with 8 bases fitting TRBD1. This chain's CDR3 is CASSPGDRWTTNEQFF. The CDR3 region has the DNA TGTGCCAGCAGCCCCGGGGACAGGTGGACCACCAATGAGCAGTTCTTC.